Listed here are 7 T cell receptor beta chains from one sample, sequenced in a study of T cell repertoires in cytomegalovirus infection. One entry per CDR3 protein, called by TCRdb with MiXCR from the reads. The data contain 150,000 or so distinct CDR3 sequences, about 20% of them singletons. What these receptors recognize is not known. Source: CD8+ T cells from cultured PBMCs, taken from culture after CMV antigen stimulation. Every receptor here comes from a human donor in good health (CMV status not recorded). Some clones in this sample may be carry-over from other donors' samples.

This clonotype was counted a few times. This rearrangement joins TRBV7-2 to TRBJ2-1, with D possibly being TRBD2 (6 bases). Germline V gene sequence: CDR1 SGHTA, CDR2 FQGNSA. This CDR3 region has 14 residues. The V gene lost 5 bases and the J gene lost 8 bases, with 16 bases spanning the gap. The DNA for the CDR3 is TGTGCCAGCAGCGCCAGGACTATTCGTGATGAGCAGTTCTTC. This gives the protein CASSARTIRDEQFF.

The chain recombines TRBV7-8 with TRBJ2-7; D not resolved. V shed 1 base and J shed 3 bases, with 10 bases lying between them. The germline V gene has CDR1 SGHVS and CDR2 FQNEAQ. CDR3 length: 14 residues. The CDR3 coding sequence is TGTGCCAGCAGCTTAGGAACGGCCCTCTACGAGCAGTACTTC. This sequence encodes CASSLGTALYEQYF.

This clonotype was picked up a small number of times. The chain links TRBV7-9 to TRBJ2-7, with D perhaps TRBD1 or TRBD2 (5 bases each). The V gene's germline CDR1 is SEHNR and CDR2 FQNEAQ (reference sequence). The CDR3 spans 14 residues. V was cut by 5 bases and J by 2 bases, with 13 bases left in between. CDR3 in DNA: TGTGCCAGCAGCGCCGGGACGGCACCCTACGAGCAGTACTTC. It is translated as CASSAGTAPYEQYF.

The chain recombines TRBV7-2 with TRBJ1-1; a weak D match, TRBD1 (6 bases). With 6 bases removed from V and 6 bases from J, the gap between germline ends came to 14 bases. Germline CDR1 is SGHTA and CDR2 is FQGNSA. This CDR3 contains 13 residues. For the CDR3, the DNA is TGTGCCAGCAGGCCGACAGGTTACCCTGAAGCTTTCTTT. Amino acid sequence: CASRPTGYPEAFF.

The genes are TRBV5-5 and TRBJ2-2; 7 bases agree with TRBD1. The length of the CDR3 is 15 residues. The V segment lost 4 bases and the J segment 7 bases; nucleotides outside the gene matches: 10. Germline-derived CDR1 and CDR2 are SGHKS and YYEKEE (reference sequence). Written as DNA, the CDR3 is TGTGCCAGCAGCCCGGACAGGCAGAGTTACGGGGAGCTGTTTTTT. It yields the protein CASSPDRQSYGELFF.

There are a few counts of this clonotype. The chain carries TRBV7-2 and TRBJ2-2; 10 bases are a match to TRBD2. This CDR3 spans 18 amino acids. Trimming at V came to 2 bases and at J to 2 bases, leaving 8 bases not matched to a gene. Germline lookup yields CDR1 SGHTA and CDR2 FQGNSA. The CDR3 DNA reads TGTGCCAGCAGCTTACGGGAGCGGGGGGGATACAACACCGGGGAGCTGTTTTTT. It codes for CASSLRERGGYNTGELFF.

V is TRBV20-1 and J is TRBJ2-7; D gene unclear. Germline CDR1 and CDR2: DFQATT and SNEGSKA (reference sequence). V lost 1 base and J 2 bases, leaving 15 bases between the germline ends. The CDR3 covers 15 residues. CDR3 in DNA: TGCAGTGCTAGAGGTTGGATGGACGGAACCTACGAGCAGTACTTC. Protein: CSARGWMDGTYEQYF.